This is a list of T cell receptor beta chains from one sample in a study of cytomegalovirus exposure and HLA in healthy donors. Generated by immunoSEQ multiplex PCR, the TCRdb table keeps only in-frame clones and is missing some. The repertoire holds around 210,000 clones, with about 81% as singletons. The specimen sequenced was PBMCs. The source of these receptors is a woman aged 35 to 49 in good health and CMV-seronegative. Each CDR3 is given with its conserved first and last residue. The D gene is left open where the match is weak. Size tells how often a clone was seen (once, few, many) or the class of an expanded clone, and some rows leave it out.

clone size	J gene	V gene	D gene	CDR3 DNA	CDR3 protein
NA	TRBJ2-1	TRBV30	NA	TGTGCCTGGAGTGTAGCGAATGAGCAGTTCTTC	CAWSVANEQFF
NA	TRBJ2-1	TRBV28	TRBD2	TGTGCCAGCAGTTTCCCCCCGACTAGCGGGAGGGCCATAGAGAATGAGCAGTTCTTC	CASSFPPTSGRAIENEQFF
NA	TRBJ2-7	TRBV5-1	TRBD2	TGCGCCAGCAGCTTGCGGGGGGGATCCGAGCAGTACTTC	CASSLRGGSEQYF
NA	TRBJ1-4	TRBV2	NA	TGTGCCAGCAGTGAAGGGGGCCTGGGGGAAAAACTGTTTTTT	CASSEGGLGEKLFF
few	TRBJ2-7	TRBV11-2	TRBD2	TGTGCCAGCAGCCGATTAGCGGGACTCTACGAGCAGTACTTC	CASSRLAGLYEQYF
NA	TRBJ2-7	TRBV2	TRBD1	TGTGCCAGCCAACTTGGAAAATTCGGGACAGGGTCCTACGAGCAGTACTTC	CASQLGKFGTGSYEQYF
NA	TRBJ2-1	TRBV5-1	NA	TGCGCCGGCAGCTTAGCGGCTACCTCCTACAATGAGCAGTTCTTC	CAGSLAATSYNEQFF
NA	TRBJ1-1	TRBV10-1	NA	TGCGCCAGCAGTGCGAGGATGAACACTGAAGCTTTCTTT	CASSARMNTEAFF
NA	TRBJ2-7	TRBV28	NA	TGTGCCAGCAGTTCTACCTACGAGCAGTACTTC	CASSSTYEQYF
NA	TRBJ1-1	TRBV11-2	TRBD1	TGTGCCAGCAGCTCTGGGGACAGGCGGAACACTGAAGCTTTCTTT	CASSSGDRRNTEAFF
NA	TRBJ1-5	TRBV4-2	TRBD1	TGTGCCAGCAGCCAAGTGGGGACACGGAGCAGGGGGAATCAGCCCCAGCATTTT	CASSQVGTRSRGNQPQHF
NA	TRBJ2-5	TRBV4-1	NA	TGCGCCAGCAGCCAAGCCCGGGGTCAGTACTTC	CASSQARGQYF
NA	TRBJ2-1	TRBV27	NA	TGTGCCAGCAGTCGTAGACTCTACAATGAGCAGTTCTTC	CASSRRLYNEQFF
once	TRBJ2-7	TRBV9	NA	TGTGCCAGCAGCGTAGTGGGGAGCTCCTACGAGCAGTACTTC	CASSVVGSSYEQYF
NA	TRBJ1-4	TRBV9	NA	TGTGCCAGCAGCGTAGACGGAGGGGTGGACGAAAAACTGTTTTTT	CASSVDGGVDEKLFF
NA	TRBJ1-5	TRBV6-1	TRBD1	TGTGCCAGCAGTGCACGACAGGGAGGTCAGCCCCAGCATTTT	CASSARQGGQPQHF
few	TRBJ1-1	TRBV7-8	TRBD1	TGTGCCACCACGAGGGACAGGGAGGACACTGAAGCTTTCTTT	CATTRDREDTEAFF
NA	TRBJ2-6	TRBV27	NA	TGTGCCAGCAGTTTATCTAGCTCTGGGGCCAACGTCCTGACTTTC	CASSLSSSGANVLTF
few	TRBJ2-7	TRBV19	NA	TGTGCCAGTAGTATTGGAACTAGAGGTTCCAACGAGCAGTACTTC	CASSIGTRGSNEQYF
NA	TRBJ2-1	TRBV30	TRBD2	TGTGCCACCAAACTAGCGGGAAGCTACAATGAGCAGTTCTTC	CATKLAGSYNEQFF
NA	TRBJ2-7	TRBV5-1	TRBD2	TGCGCCAGCAGTTCCCGGGACTACACCTACGAGCAGTACTTC	CASSSRDYTYEQYF
once	TRBJ2-1	TRBV21-1	NA	TGTGCCAGCAGCGCCCGACATGATAGCTCCTACAATGAGCAGTTCTTC	CASSARHDSSYNEQFF
NA	TRBJ2-7	TRBV19	TRBD2	TGTGCCAGTGGTACGGGAGGGCCCTACGAGCAGTACTTC	CASGTGGPYEQYF
few	TRBJ1-1	TRBV6-1	NA	TGTGCCAGCAGATACACTATAGGTGACGCTTTCTTT	CASRYTIGDAFF
NA	TRBJ2-1	TRBV20-1	NA	TGCAGTGCTAGAGGGCTCGAGCAGTTCTTC	CSARGLEQFF
NA	TRBJ2-2	TRBV28	NA	TGTGCCAGCAGTTCTAACCCCGGGGAGCTGTTTTTT	CASSSNPGELFF
NA	TRBJ1-1	TRBV2	NA	TGTGCCAGCAGCCAAAGACAGACGAACACTGAAGCTTTCTTT	CASSQRQTNTEAFF
NA	TRBJ1-3	TRBV19	NA	TGTGCCAGTAGGGCGACACCAGGAAACACCATATATTTT	CASRATPGNTIYF
NA	TRBJ2-7	TRBV11-2	NA	TGTGCCAGCAGCTTCTCGGGAGTCTACGAGCAGTACTTC	CASSFSGVYEQYF
NA	TRBJ1-5	TRBV18	NA	TGTGCCAGCTCGGGGTTCGCAGGGGCCATCAATCAGCCCCAGCATTTT	CASSGFAGAINQPQHF
NA	TRBJ2-1	TRBV5-1	NA	TGCGCCAGCAGCTCGCATAGCGGTTCCTACAATGAGCAGTTCTTC	CASSSHSGSYNEQFF
NA	TRBJ1-1	TRBV7-9	TRBD1	TGTGCCAGCAGCCTTACAGGGGGCTTAAAGAAAGCTTTCTTT	CASSLTGGLKKAFF
NA	TRBJ1-6	TRBV30	NA	TGTGCCTGGAGTGTCCTCGGCGGAGGGTTTTCTAATTCACCCCTCCACTTT	CAWSVLGGGFSNSPLHF
NA	TRBJ1-3	TRBV30	NA	TGTGCCTGGAGGGGACTAAATATAGACTCTGGAAACACCATATATTTT	CAWRGLNIDSGNTIYF
NA	TRBJ1-2	TRBV5-1	NA	TGCGCCAGCAGGGAGGACCAGCAGAGTCTCTATGGCTACACCTTC	CASREDQQSLYGYTF
few	TRBJ1-1	TRBV6-5	NA	TGTGCCAGCAGTTATAATGCGGACTTGAACACTGAAGCTTTCTTT	CASSYNADLNTEAFF
NA	TRBJ1-5	TRBV28	TRBD1	TGTGCCAGCAGTCCACTGACAGGGCCCAATCAGCCCCAGCATTTT	CASSPLTGPNQPQHF
NA	TRBJ2-5	TRBV5-5	TRBD2	TGTGCCAGCAGCTTATGGGGGAGGGCCGTTGGGGAGACCCAGTACTTC	CASSLWGRAVGETQYF
NA	TRBJ1-1	TRBV4-1	TRBD1	TGCGCCAGCAGCCAAGACACAGGGGATACTGAAGCTTTCTTT	CASSQDTGDTEAFF
NA	TRBJ1-2	TRBV7-9	NA	TGTGCCAGCAGCCAATACCCCCCGGGGGACTATGGCTACACCTTC	CASSQYPPGDYGYTF
NA	TRBJ1-5	TRBV30	NA	TGTGCCTGGAGTGTACTCCTGAATAATCAGCCCCAGCATTTT	CAWSVLLNNQPQHF
NA	TRBJ1-4	TRBV27	NA	TGTGCCAGCAGTTCCCTCGGGGGGGCTAATGAAAAACTGTTTTTT	CASSSLGGANEKLFF
NA	TRBJ1-1	TRBV10-1	NA	TGCGCCAGCAGTGGGGGGACTGGGAACACTGAAGCTTTCTTT	CASSGGTGNTEAFF
NA	TRBJ1-2	TRBV18	NA	TGTGCCAGCTCAACCGGATTACGGGACACCAGCTTTGGCTACACCTTC	CASSTGLRDTSFGYTF
NA	TRBJ1-2	TRBV28	NA	TGTGCCAGCATAGCCTATCAGGGCAGATACTATGGCTACACCTTC	CASIAYQGRYYGYTF
NA	TRBJ2-2	TRBV5-5	TRBD2	TGTGCCAGCAGGCGCGCGGGACTAGTAAACACCGGGGAGCTGTTTTTT	CASRRAGLVNTGELFF
NA	TRBJ2-5	TRBV27	NA	TGTGCCAGCATCACTCCAGGGGGGGAGACCCAGTACTTC	CASITPGGETQYF
NA	TRBJ2-5	TRBV23-1	NA	TGCGCCAGCCATGTTGGAGGGAGGACCCAAGAGACCCAGTACTTC	CASHVGGRTQETQYF
NA	TRBJ1-1	TRBV12-5	NA	TGTGCTAGTGGTTCCTGGAGCTCGTGGAACACTGAAGCTTTCTTT	CASGSWSSWNTEAFF
NA	TRBJ2-7	TRBV4-1	NA	TGCGCCAGCAGCCAGGGGAGAGGGAAGGTTAACGAGCAGTACTTC	CASSQGRGKVNEQYF
NA	TRBJ1-5	TRBV19	NA	TGTGCCAGTAGGGATACAGGGAATCAGCCCCAGCATTTT	CASRDTGNQPQHF
NA	TRBJ2-7	TRBV2	TRBD1	TGTGCCAGCATCCTAGACAGGGACTACGAGCAGTACTTC	CASILDRDYEQYF
NA	TRBJ1-2	TRBV18	TRBD1	TGTGCCAGCTCAATAGACAGGGAAGGCTACACCTTC	CASSIDREGYTF
NA	TRBJ2-2	TRBV18	NA	TGTGCCGCCGAGCGGGACACCTACACCGGGGAGCTGTTTTTT	CAAERDTYTGELFF
NA	TRBJ2-7	TRBV5-6	NA	TGTGCCAGCAGCTTAGGCTTTACGGGTATGGTATTC	CASSLGFTGMVF